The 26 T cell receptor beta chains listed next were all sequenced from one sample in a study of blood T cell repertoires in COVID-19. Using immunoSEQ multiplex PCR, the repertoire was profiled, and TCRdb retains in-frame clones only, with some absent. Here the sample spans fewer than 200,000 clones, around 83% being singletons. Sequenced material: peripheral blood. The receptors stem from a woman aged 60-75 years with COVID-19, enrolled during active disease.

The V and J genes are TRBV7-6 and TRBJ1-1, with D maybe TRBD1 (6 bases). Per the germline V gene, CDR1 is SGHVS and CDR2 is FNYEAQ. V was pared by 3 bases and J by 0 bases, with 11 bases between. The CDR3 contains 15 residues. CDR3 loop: CASSFEGGLNTEAFF. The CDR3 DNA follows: TGTGCCAGCAGCTTCGAGGGGGGGCTGAACACTGAAGCTTTCTTT.

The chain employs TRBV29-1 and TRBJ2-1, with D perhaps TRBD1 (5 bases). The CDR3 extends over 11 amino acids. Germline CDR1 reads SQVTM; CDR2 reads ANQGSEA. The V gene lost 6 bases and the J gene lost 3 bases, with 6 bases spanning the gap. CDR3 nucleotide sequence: TGCAGCGTGACAGACTACAATGAGCAGTTCTTC. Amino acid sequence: CSVTDYNEQFF.

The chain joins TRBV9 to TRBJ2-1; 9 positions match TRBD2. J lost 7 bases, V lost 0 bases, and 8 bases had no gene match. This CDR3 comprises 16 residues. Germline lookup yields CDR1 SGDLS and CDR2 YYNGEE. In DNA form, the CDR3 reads TGTGCCAGCAGCGTAGGCGGGGGACTAGCAAGGAATGAGCAGTTCTTC. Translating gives CASSVGGGLARNEQFF. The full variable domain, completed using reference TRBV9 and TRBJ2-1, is DSGVTQTPKHLITATGQRVTLRCSPRSGDLSVYWYQQSLDQGLQFLIQYYNGEERAKGNILERFSAQQFPDLHSELNLSSLELGDSALYFCASSVGGGLARNEQFFGPGTRLTVL.

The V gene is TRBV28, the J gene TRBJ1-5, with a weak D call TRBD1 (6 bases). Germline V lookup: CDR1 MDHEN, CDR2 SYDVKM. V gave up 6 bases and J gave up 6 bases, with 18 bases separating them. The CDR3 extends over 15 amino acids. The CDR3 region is CASSRGGPNFQPQHF. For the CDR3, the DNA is TGTGCCAGCAGCCGGGGGGGGCCGAATTTTCAGCCCCAGCATTTT.

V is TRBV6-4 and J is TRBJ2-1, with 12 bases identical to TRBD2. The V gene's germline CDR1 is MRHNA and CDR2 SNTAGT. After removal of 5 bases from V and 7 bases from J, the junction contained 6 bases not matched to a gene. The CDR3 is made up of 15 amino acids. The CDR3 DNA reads TGTGCCAGCAGTTTACTAGCGGGAGGTGGGAATGAGCAGTTCTTC. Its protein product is CASSLLAGGGNEQFF.

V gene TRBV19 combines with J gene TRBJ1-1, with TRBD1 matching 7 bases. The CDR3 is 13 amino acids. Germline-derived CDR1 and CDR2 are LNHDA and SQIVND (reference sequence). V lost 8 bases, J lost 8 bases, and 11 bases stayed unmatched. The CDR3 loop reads CASQDRLVREAFF. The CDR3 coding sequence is TGTGCCAGTCAGGACAGGCTGGTGAGGGAAGCTTTCTTT.

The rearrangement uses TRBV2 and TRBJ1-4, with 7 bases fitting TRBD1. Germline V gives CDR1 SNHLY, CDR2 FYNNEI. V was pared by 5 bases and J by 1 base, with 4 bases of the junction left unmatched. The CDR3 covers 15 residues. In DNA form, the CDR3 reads TGTGCCAGCAGTATTCACAGGGGAACTAATGAAAAACTGTTTTTT. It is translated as CASSIHRGTNEKLFF. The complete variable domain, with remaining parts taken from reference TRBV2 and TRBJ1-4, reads EPEVTQTPSHQVTQMGQEVILRCVPISNHLYFYWYRQILGQKVEFLVSFYNNEISEKSEIFDDQFSVERPDGSNFTLKIRSTKLEDSAMYFCASSIHRGTNEKLFFGSGTQLSVL.

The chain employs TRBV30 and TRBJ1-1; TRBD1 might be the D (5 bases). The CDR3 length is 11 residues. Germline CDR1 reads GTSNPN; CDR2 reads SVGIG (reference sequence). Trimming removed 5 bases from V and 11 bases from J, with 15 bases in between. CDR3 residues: CAWGKGLGAFF. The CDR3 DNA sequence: TGTGCCTGGGGGAAGGGGTTGGGTGCTTTCTTT.

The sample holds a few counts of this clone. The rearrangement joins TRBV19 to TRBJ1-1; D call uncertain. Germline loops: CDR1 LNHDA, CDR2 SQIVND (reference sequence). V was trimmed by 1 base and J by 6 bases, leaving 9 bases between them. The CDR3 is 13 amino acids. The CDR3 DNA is TGTGCCAGTAGTATAGTTGGGAGGCCTGAAGCTTTCTTT. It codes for CASSIVGRPEAFF.

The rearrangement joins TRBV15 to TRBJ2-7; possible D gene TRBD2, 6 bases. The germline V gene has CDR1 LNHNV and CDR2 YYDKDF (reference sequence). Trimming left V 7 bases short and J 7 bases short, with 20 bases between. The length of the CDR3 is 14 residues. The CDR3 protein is CATTAGGSQKEQYV. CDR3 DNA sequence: TGTGCCACCACCGCCGGAGGGTCCCAGAAAGAGCAGTACGTC.

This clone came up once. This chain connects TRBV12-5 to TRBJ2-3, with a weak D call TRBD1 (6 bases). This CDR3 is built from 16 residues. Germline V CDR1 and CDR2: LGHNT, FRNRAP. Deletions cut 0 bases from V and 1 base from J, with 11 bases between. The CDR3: CASGLVWGQGTDTQYF. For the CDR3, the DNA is TGTGCTAGTGGTTTGGTCTGGGGGCAAGGCACAGATACGCAGTATTTT.

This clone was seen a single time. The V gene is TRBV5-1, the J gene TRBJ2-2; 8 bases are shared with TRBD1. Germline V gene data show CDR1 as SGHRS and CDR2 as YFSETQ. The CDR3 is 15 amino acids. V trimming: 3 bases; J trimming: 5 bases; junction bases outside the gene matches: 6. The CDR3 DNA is TGCGCCAGCAGCTCAGGACAGGGAGTTACCGGGGAGCTGTTTTTT. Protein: CASSSGQGVTGELFF.

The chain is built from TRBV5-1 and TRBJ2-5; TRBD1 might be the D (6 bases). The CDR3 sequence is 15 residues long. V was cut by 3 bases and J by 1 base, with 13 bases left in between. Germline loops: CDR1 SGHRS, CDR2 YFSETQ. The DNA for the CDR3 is TGCGCCAGCAGCTCTAGGACAGATACCCAAGAGACCCAGTACTTC. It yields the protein CASSSRTDTQETQYF.

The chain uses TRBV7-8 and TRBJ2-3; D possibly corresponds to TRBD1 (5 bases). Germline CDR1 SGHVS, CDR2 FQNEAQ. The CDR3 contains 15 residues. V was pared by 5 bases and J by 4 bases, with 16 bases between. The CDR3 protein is CASSLKGLGADTQYF. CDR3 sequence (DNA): TGTGCCAGCAGCCTCAAGGGGTTGGGTGCAGATACGCAGTATTTT.

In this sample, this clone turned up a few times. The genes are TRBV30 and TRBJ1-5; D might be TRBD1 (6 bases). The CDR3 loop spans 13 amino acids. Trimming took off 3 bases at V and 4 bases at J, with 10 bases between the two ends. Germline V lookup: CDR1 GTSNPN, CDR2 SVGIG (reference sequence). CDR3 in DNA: TGTGCCTGGAGACCAGGGGTGAATCAGCCCCAGCATTTT. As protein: CAWRPGVNQPQHF.

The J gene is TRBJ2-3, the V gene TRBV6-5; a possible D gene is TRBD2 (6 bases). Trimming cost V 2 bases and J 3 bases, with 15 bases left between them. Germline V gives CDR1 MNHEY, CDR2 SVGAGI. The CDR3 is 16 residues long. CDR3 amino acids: CASSYDREIRTDTQYF. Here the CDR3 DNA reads TGTGCCAGCAGTTACGACCGGGAGATAAGGACAGATACGCAGTATTTT.

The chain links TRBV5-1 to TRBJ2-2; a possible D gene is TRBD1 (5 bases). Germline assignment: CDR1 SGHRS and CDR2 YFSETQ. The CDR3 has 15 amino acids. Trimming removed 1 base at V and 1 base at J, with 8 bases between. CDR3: CASSLSQGNTGELFF. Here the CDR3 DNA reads TGCGCCAGCAGCTTGTCCCAGGGGAACACCGGGGAGCTGTTTTTT.

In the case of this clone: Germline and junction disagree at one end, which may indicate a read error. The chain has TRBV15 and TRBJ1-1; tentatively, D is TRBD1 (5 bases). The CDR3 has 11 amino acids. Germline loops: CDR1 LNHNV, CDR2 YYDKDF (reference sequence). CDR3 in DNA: TGTGCCACCAGCCTGAAAAAGACAGAATATTTT. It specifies CATSLKKTEYF.

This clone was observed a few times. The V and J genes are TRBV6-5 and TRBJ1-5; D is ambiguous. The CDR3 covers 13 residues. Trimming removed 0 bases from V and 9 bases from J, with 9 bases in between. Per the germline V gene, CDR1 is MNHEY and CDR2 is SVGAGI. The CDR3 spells CASSYSGGLPQHF. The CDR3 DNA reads TGTGCCAGCAGTTACTCTGGAGGGTTGCCCCAGCATTTT.

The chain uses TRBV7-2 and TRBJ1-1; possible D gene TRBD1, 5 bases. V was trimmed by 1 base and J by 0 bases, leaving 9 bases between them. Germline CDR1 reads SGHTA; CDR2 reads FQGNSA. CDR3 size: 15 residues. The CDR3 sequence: CASSLGQTLNTEAFF. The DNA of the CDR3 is TGTGCCAGCAGCTTAGGACAGACACTGAACACTGAAGCTTTCTTT.

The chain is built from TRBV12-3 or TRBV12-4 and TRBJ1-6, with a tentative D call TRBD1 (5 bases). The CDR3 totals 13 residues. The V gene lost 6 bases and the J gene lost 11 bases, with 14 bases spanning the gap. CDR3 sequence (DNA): TGTGCCAGCAGCCCAAGGGACTCTACACCCCTCCACTTT. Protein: CASSPRDSTPLHF.

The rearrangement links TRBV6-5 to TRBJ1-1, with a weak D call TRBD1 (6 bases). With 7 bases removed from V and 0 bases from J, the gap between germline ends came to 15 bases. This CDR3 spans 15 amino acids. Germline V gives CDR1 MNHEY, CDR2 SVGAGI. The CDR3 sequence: CASITQGGVNTEAFF. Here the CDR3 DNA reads TGTGCCAGCATCACACAGGGCGGCGTGAACACTGAAGCTTTCTTT.

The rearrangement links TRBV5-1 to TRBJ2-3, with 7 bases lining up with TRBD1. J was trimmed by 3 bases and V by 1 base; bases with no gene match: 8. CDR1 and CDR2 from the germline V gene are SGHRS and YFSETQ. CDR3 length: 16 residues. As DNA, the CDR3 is TGCGCCAGCAGCTTGAGGGCCGGGACAGCAACAGATACGCAGTATTTT. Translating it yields CASSLRAGTATDTQYF.

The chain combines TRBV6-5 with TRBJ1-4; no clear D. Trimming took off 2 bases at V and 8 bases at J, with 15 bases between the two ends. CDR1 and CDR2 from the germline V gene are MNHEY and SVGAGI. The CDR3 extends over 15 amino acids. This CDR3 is CASSYEGGRNEKLFF. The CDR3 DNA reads TGTGCCAGCAGTTACGAGGGAGGAAGGAACGAAAAACTGTTTTTT.

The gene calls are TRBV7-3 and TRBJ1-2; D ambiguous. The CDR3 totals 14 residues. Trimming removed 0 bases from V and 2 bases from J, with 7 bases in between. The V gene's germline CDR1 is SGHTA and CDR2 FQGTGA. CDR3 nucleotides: TGTGCCAGCAGCTTAACGGGAGACAACTATGGCTACACCTTC. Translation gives CASSLTGDNYGYTF.

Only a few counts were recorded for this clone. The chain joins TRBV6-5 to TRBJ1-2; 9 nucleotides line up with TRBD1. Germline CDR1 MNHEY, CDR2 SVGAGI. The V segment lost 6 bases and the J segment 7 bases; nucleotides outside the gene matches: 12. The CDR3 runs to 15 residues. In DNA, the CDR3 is TGTGCCAGCAGCACCGGTTGGACAGGGGATATTGGCTACACCTTC. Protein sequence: CASSTGWTGDIGYTF.